This T cell receptor beta chain was recorded in a study of CD39 and CD103 CD8 tumor-infiltrating T cells (dated by TCRdb to the late 2010s). Notes on the research overall: Repertoire comparisons were shown for an HPV-positive HNSCC, an HPV-negative HNSCC, an ovarian cancer and a melanoma patient. Deep sequencing of TCRbeta CDR3 was used to compare the repertoires of CD8 TIL subsets, defined by CD103 and CD39, with those of peripheral memory CD8 T cells. General study outcomes and caveats: DP CD8 TILs appeared to be more oligoclonal than DN and SP CD8 TILs and blood memory CD8 T cells, with roughly 50-90% covered by the top 30 clonotypes. DP TIL clonotypes were rarely detected in blood or uninvolved lymph node, whereas DN TIL clonotypes were found to largely overlap with peripheral memory CD8 repertoires.

For each subset, genomic DNA was extracted from roughly 10,000 to 100,000 sorted cells using the DNeasy Blood and Tissue Kit. The TCRbeta V-J or V-D-J regions were sequenced and mapped through the immunoSEQ service, and coverage above 10x per sample was achieved. Concerning the study's data processing: Analysis was restricted to productive rearrangements exported from the immunoSEQ Analyzer platform, and clonality was assessed using the 500 most abundant clones. The Morisita-Horn similarity index and the Jaccard index were used to quantify the overlap in repertoires between populations. In more than 5 cancer patients, Morisita-Horn similarity was measured between the TCR repertoires of CD8 T-cell subsets. The source is immuneACCESS, and TCRdb retained only in-frame sequences with V and J called. Part of the clones is not carried over; for the studies checked, unresolved V genes explain less than half of this, and the remainder is unexplained. Clonal size and the V and J genes are those of that table, whereas D and trimming came from the DNA. The sample records 1,500 or so clones, roughly 50% of which are singletons. The ten largest make up less than 25% of the sample.

No therapy was being received by patients at the time of sample collection, although prior treatments had ranged from chemotherapy, radiotherapy, surgery and immunotherapy to none. Thawed cells were enriched for T lymphocytes with a negative-selection kit, adding EpCAM beads for tumor-infiltrating lymphocytes. For the CD8 TIL subsets, CD3+CD4-CD8+CD45RA- cells were FACS-sorted and divided into DN, SP and DP based on their expression of CD39 and CD103. After mincing, tumor specimens underwent a 1 h digestion with hyaluronidase, collagenase and DNase, and were then filtered, enriched by Ficoll and cryopreserved. Populations were sorted to around 99% purity on a FACSAria II, and cell pellets were frozen for TCR sequencing without culture. About this clone itself: No cognate antigen has been identified for it. The input lacks base qualities; no much larger clone sits a single base away.

Its CDR3 holds 15 amino acids, cysteine through phenylalanine. The DNA shown is the 45-base CDR3, in frame from base 1. Cut back by 6 bases and 1 base, the V and J ends lie 15 bases apart. The germline V gene gives CDR1 as KGHSH and CDR2 as LQKENI. Recombination joined TRBV18 with TRBJ2-5; no D gene call is confident. The sequencing input was CD39- CD103+ CD8+ T cells sorted from the tumor. This specimen's cell subset or site label, per the study, means: CD103+CD39- single-positive CD45RA- CD8 T cells. The source is a human donor with head and neck squamous cell carcinoma. This receptor has the CDR3 CASSYLSRIQETQYF. In nucleotides, the sequence is TGTGCCAGCTCCTACCTCTCCCGGATCCAAGAGACCCAGTACTTC.